Listed below are T cell receptor beta chains from one sample, sequenced in a study of regulatory T cells in long-lasting Graves disease. TCRdb reprocessed the multiplex PCR reads via MiXCR and lists one record per CDR3 protein. The sample contains about 500,000 distinct CDR3 sequences, around 15% of which appear only once. These data were likewise used in another study, on T cells in Graves' hyperthyroidism and ophthalmopathy.

The sample was peripheral blood mononuclear cells (PBMCs), taken at new diagnosis, from a patient treated with antithyroid drugs. These receptors all come from a middle-aged man with Graves disease. The CDR3 runs from the conserved cysteine through the conserved F or W. D genes are given only for firm matches. Clone size is given for some rows only: seen once, a few or many times, or a class if the clone is expanded.

>-|-|TRBJ2-6|TRBV6-2/TRBV6-3
CASSYSTEWANVLTF
TGTGCCAGCAGTTACTCGACAGAGTGGGCCAACGTCCTGACTTTC
>many|-|TRBJ2-2|TRBV28
CASSSRTPNTGELFF
TGTGCCAGCAGTTCTCGGACACCGAACACCGGGGAGCTGTTTTTT
>-|TRBD1|TRBJ2-5|TRBV5-1
CASSHLSRGQEETQYF
TGCGCCAGCAGCCACCTCTCGAGGGGGCAAGAAGAGACCCAGTACTTC
>many|TRBD2|TRBJ2-6|TRBV7-9
CASSLAGAGANVLTF
TGTGCCAGCAGTTTAGCGGGAGCTGGGGCCAACGTCCTGACTTTC
>-|TRBD1|TRBJ1-4|TRBV6-1
CASRPQGASAEKLFF
TGTGCCAGCAGACCACAGGGGGCTTCAGCTGAAAAACTGTTTTTT
>many|TRBD2|TRBJ2-1|TRBV5-1
CASSLSPRLAGRDYNEQFF
TGCGCCAGCAGCTTGTCCCCCAGGCTAGCGGGGCGAGATTACAATGAGCAGTTCTTC
>once|TRBD2|TRBJ2-7|TRBV6-1
CASSVAGNYGQQYF
TGTGCCAGCTCAGTAGCGGGAAACTACGGGCAGCAGTACTTC
>few|-|TRBJ1-4|TRBV5-1
CASSLISGTNEKLFF
TGCGCCAGCAGCTTGATCAGTGGAACTAATGAAAAACTGTTTTTT
>many|-|TRBJ1-1|TRBV19
CASSIAGGGGEAFF
TGTGCCAGTAGTATAGCTGGCGGGGGGGGTGAAGCTTTCTTT
>-|-|TRBJ2-1|TRBV5-1
CASSEGLDSYNEQFF
TGCGCCAGCAGCGAAGGACTGGACAGTTACAATGAGCAGTTCTTC
>many|TRBD1|TRBJ2-7|TRBV2
CASSLTGSSYEQYF
TGTGCCAGCAGTTTGACAGGGAGCTCCTACGAGCAGTACTTC
>many|-|TRBJ2-1|TRBV20-1
CSARSFSGREYNEQFF
TGCAGTGCTAGGAGTTTTTCGGGGCGAGAGTACAATGAGCAGTTCTTC
>-|-|TRBJ2-1|TRBV3-1
CASSPTGRSYNEQFF
TGTGCCAGCAGCCCGACCGGTCGCTCCTACAATGAGCAGTTCTTC
>few|TRBD1|TRBJ1-5|TRBV28
CASSTYMVDRGESSQPQHF
TGTGCCAGCAGTACGTACATGGTAGACAGGGGCGAAAGCAGTCAGCCCCAGCATTTT
>many|-|TRBJ2-7|TRBV5-1
CASSLAGWDYEQYF
TGCGCCAGCAGCTTGGCCGGATGGGACTACGAGCAGTACTTC
>-|TRBD1|TRBJ1-5|TRBV20-1
CSAETIPGTGVSNQPQHF
TGCAGTGCTGAAACTATTCCCGGGACAGGGGTCAGCAATCAGCCCCAGCATTTT